Each of the 9 T cell receptor beta chains below was sequenced from the same sample in a study of blood T cells in healthy people across ages. A second PCR, run for roughly 7 to 12 cycles, used a sample-barcoded 5' primer plus a J-beta primer mix. One entry per CDR3 protein, called by TCRdb with MiXCR from the 5' RACE reads. The table records some 800,000 distinct CDR3 sequences, 20% to 25% of them present only once. The same sample was also used in a study of T cells of mothers and their children.

The source material was blood. These receptors all stem from a boy aged 10-17 years in good health.

V usage is TRBV3-1 and J usage is TRBJ2-3; D unclear. The ends were cut back, 2 bases at V and 1 base at J, with 10 bases in the middle. The CDR3 is made up of 15 amino acids. The germline V gene has CDR1 LGHDT and CDR2 YNNKEL (reference sequence). Here the CDR3 DNA reads TGTGCCAGCAGCCAACACGCGATTGGCACAGATACGCAGTATTTT. Protein sequence: CASSQHAIGTDTQYF.

This chain joins TRBV5-1 and TRBJ2-5, with TRBD2 matching 10 bases. The J call may be in error: the DNA end matches TRBJ2-1 better. CDR1 and CDR2 (germline): SGHRS, YFSETQ. The CDR3 is made up of 16 amino acids. Written as DNA, the CDR3 is TGCGCCAGCAGCTCCTTAGCGGGAGGCCGGGTCGATGAGCAGTTCTTC. Residues: CASSSLAGGRVDEQFF.

This clonotype was detected only a few times. Being one base from a much bigger clone, this may be a read error. The V and J genes are TRBV12-3 or TRBV12-4 and TRBJ1-2; D is perhaps TRBD1 (5 bases). This CDR3 is 14 amino acids long. The CDR3 loop reads CASTIDSYNSGYTF. Here the CDR3 DNA reads TGTGCCAGCACCATCGACAGCTACAACTCTGGCTACACCTTC.

The rearrangement links TRBV20-1 to TRBJ2-1; tentative D call: TRBD1 (5 bases). Per germline, CDR1 DFQATT and CDR2 SNEGSKA (reference sequence). The CDR3 is 14 residues long. The V and J ends lost 3 bases and 5 bases respectively, with 14 bases between them. CDR3 nucleotide sequence: TGCAGTGCTAGCGTTGGGGCGAAAAACAATGAGCAGTTCTTC. This codes for CSASVGAKNNEQFF.

The J gene is TRBJ1-1, the V gene TRBV6-2 or TRBV6-3; TRBD1 matches at 9 bases. Germline CDR1 MNHEY, CDR2 SVGEGT. The CDR3 has 16 amino acids. J was trimmed by 4 bases and V by 2 bases; bases with no gene match: 8. The CDR3 region has the DNA TGTGCCAGCAGTTACCTAACAGGGGGCGGACGCACTGAAGCTTTCTTT. It yields the protein CASSYLTGGGRTEAFF.

The genes are TRBV5-6 and TRBJ2-5; 9 nucleotides match TRBD1. The closer fit of TRBJ2-1 to the DNA end suggests the J call may be wrong. The CDR3 loop spans 16 amino acids. Germline CDR1 reads SGHDT; CDR2 reads YYEEEE. CDR3 sequence reads: CASSTSGTGFDNEQFF. CDR3 nucleotide sequence: TGTGCCAGCAGCACATCCGGGACAGGGTTTGATAATGAGCAGTTCTTC.

This clonotype was seen only a few times. The chain carries TRBV12-3 or TRBV12-4 and TRBJ2-5; 11 positions match TRBD2. The CDR3 sequence is 17 residues long. V lost 5 bases and J lost 4; bases outside the gene matches: 12. Here the CDR3 DNA reads TGTGCCAGCAGTCCCCAAGGTAGCGGGGGGGCCGGAGAGACCCAGTACTTC. It codes for CASSPQGSGGAGETQYF.

The rearrangement links TRBV7-2 to TRBJ2-1; 7 nucleotides line up with TRBD2. Losses at the gene ends were 3 bases for V and 3 bases for J; bases not matched to a gene: 8. The germline CDR1 and CDR2 sequences are SGHTA and FQGNSA. There are 16 residues in the CDR3. CDR3 protein: CASSFGLVADYNEQFF. DNA of the CDR3: TGTGCCAGCAGCTTCGGACTAGTTGCCGACTACAATGAGCAGTTCTTC.

The rearrangement joins TRBV21-1 to TRBJ2-3; TRBD1 was called by the table and not checked on the DNA. TRBV21-1 is a pseudogene segment. CDR3 length: 18 amino acids. The CDR3 coding sequence is TGTGCCAGCAGCAAAGACCACCGGGGGACCCGTACCACAGATACGCAGTATTTT. Translated: CASSKDHRGTRTTDTQYF.